This T cell receptor (beta chain) was sequenced for a study of cytomegalovirus exposure and HLA in healthy donors. PCR employed 60 Vbeta and 13 Jbeta primers. TCRdb keeps only in-frame clones here, not all; method: immunoSEQ multiplex PCR. The sample has fewer than 200,000 clones, 80% to 90% seen once. About this clone itself: The antigen is not known.

Trimming removed 3 bases from V and 2 bases from J, with 2 bases in between. The germline V gene has CDR1 SGDLS and CDR2 YYNGEE. This CDR3 is 11 amino acids long. Study-level findings and limits: A later analysis linked a missense variant in DCLRE1C to the trimming of TCR beta V and J genes. It was likely that a cluster of highly shared sequence variants was a sequencing artifact.

V gene TRBV9 combines with J gene TRBJ1-2; unclear D gene. Sequencing was done on a sample of PBMCs. The TCR originated in a woman aged 18 to 35 in good health and CMV-seronegative. The CDR3 nucleotides are TGTGCCAGCAGCGCGAACTATGGCTACACCTTC. Residues: CASSANYGYTF. Together with reference TRBV9 and TRBJ1-2, the CDR3 gives the full variable domain: DSGVTQTPKHLITATGQRVTLRCSPRSGDLSVYWYQQSLDQGLQFLIQYYNGEERAKGNILERFSAQQFPDLHSELNLSSLELGDSALYFCASSANYGYTFGSGTRLTVV.